This T cell receptor beta chain was documented in a study of cytomegalovirus exposure and HLA in healthy donors. Study-level results: Some V segments, TRBV6-2 and TRBV6-3 among them, were indistinguishable and were therefore excluded.

The PCR contained 60 Vbeta and 13 Jbeta primers. Here immunoSEQ multiplex PCR was the method, and the copy in TCRdb shows in-frame clones only, minus some. The ten most abundant clones cover 3.5% to 4% of a sample with under 95,000 clones. As to this clone: Its antigen is currently unknown.

The CDR3 is 13 amino acids. The germline V gene has CDR1 SGHRS and CDR2 YFSETQ. V was pared by 0 bases and J by 6 bases, with 9 bases between. Sequencing was carried out using PBMCs. The chain is built from TRBV5-1 and TRBJ1-1; D call uncertain. This TCR came from a man younger than 35 in good health and CMV-seropositive. The CDR3 reads CASSLVAGAEAFF. In DNA form, the CDR3 reads TGCGCCAGCAGCTTGGTGGCCGGGGCTGAAGCTTTCTTT.